A single TCR beta chain is shown here with its context. Its cognate antigen is unknown. This CDR3 region has 18 residues. Trimming pared 3 bases from V and 0 bases from J, leaving 20 bases between. Germline V lookup: CDR1 ENHRY, CDR2 SYGVKD. The source of the sample is a study of CD8+CD57+ T cells in acquired aplastic anemia. Study in general: CD4+ and CD8+ cells, once sorted, gave DNA averaging about 3 ug.

Genomic DNA was employed as the template in profiling TCR beta VDJ and CDR3. One entry per CDR3 protein, called by TCRdb with MiXCR from the reads. The sample lists 75,000 to 80,000 distinct CDR3 sequences; approximately 70% were seen once. Patients chosen for sequencing had CD8+CD57+ cells that had expanded, as shown by flow cytometry. Severe acquired aplastic anemia was present in all patients. Study findings and constraints: A significant difference in CD8+ Simpson's diversity between patients and controls was not found. Found in both controls and patients were around 29 CD8+ CDR3 sequences.

The source is a human donor with aplastic anemia. Sequencing was performed on sorted CD4+, CD8+, or CD8+CD57+ T cells (not recorded which) from PBMCs. The chain links TRBV10-3 to TRBJ1-2; tentative D call: TRBD1 (5 bases). CDR3 sequence: CAISDQGGFRVANYGYTF. The CDR3 region has the DNA TGTGCCATCAGTGACCAGGGCGGATTTCGGGTAGCTAACTATGGCTACACCTTC.